These 3 T cell receptor beta chains were sequenced from one sample in a study of Tregs in tolerant kidney transplant recipients (dated by TCRdb to about 2019). For these TCRs, the target antigens are not known. Library preparation was by the immunoSEQ multiplex PCR assay. TCRdb took over this immuneACCESS table, retaining in-frame rearrangements with V and J assigned. Such tables are incomplete; in checked studies, under half of the missing clones stem from an unresolved V gene, and the remainder is unexplained. A total of over 4,000 clones appear in this sample, around 40% of them only once. Together, the top ten hold more than 5.5% of the sample. Material: CD8+ T cells from blood cultured with allogeneic cells. The receptors derive from a human donor in good health.

The chain carries TRBV29-1 and TRBJ2-1, with 9 bases lining up with TRBD2. CDR1 SQVTM and CDR2 ANQGSEA come from the germline V gene. This CDR3 region has 14 residues. Germline trimming cut 3 bases from V and 8 bases from J; bases unmatched to any gene: 8. Here the CDR3 DNA reads TGCAGCGTTGAGGGACTAGCTTCCGGCTATGAGCAGTTCTTC. Its protein product is CSVEGLASGYEQFF.

This clone ranks as medium-sized. V usage is TRBV15 and J usage is TRBJ1-2, with a weak D call TRBD1 (5 bases). The CDR3 totals 15 residues. The V end lost 0 bases, the J end lost 5 bases, and 13 bases lay between the germline ends. In germline, CDR1 is LNHNV, CDR2 YYDKDF (reference sequence). The chain's CDR3 is CATSRDLGRGYGYTF. In nucleotides, the CDR3 is TGTGCCACCAGCAGAGATTTGGGGAGGGGATATGGCTACACCTTC.

By frequency in the sample, this clone is medium-sized. The chain recombines TRBV7-2 with TRBJ1-2; tentative D call: TRBD1 (5 bases). V lost 5 bases and J lost 4, with 20 bases in between. Germline assignment: CDR1 SGHTA and CDR2 FQGNSA. CDR3 length: 16 residues. The CDR3 loop is CASSPLPGPNPYGYTF. For the CDR3, the DNA is TGTGCCAGCAGCCCACTTCCGGGACCCAACCCCTATGGCTACACCTTC.